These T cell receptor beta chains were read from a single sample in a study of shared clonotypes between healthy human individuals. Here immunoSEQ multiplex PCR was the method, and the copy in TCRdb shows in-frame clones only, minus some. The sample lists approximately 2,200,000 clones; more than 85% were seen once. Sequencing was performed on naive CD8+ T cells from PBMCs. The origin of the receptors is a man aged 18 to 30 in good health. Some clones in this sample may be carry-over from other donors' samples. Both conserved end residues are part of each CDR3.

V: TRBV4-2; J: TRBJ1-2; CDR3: CASSIEYGNLYYGYTF
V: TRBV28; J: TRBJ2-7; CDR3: CASSLDRPTYEQYF
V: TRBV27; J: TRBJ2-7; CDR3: CASSPSSGAFTYEQYF
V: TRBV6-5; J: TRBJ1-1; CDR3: CASSYSGGGGTEAFF
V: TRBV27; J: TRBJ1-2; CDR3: CASSPGPPDGYTF
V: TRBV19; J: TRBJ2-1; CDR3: CASKIAGGYNEQFF
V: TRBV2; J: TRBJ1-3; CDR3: CASSAKRTVGNTIYF
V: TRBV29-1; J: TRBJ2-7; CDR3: CSVEGRETYEQYF
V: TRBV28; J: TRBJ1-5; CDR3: CASCPRRGNQPQHF
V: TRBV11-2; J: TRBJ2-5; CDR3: CASKPHNQETQYF
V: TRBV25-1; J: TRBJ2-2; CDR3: CASSEGIGYTGELFF
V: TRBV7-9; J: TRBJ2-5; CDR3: CASSLWDNQETQYF
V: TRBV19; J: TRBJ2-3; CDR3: CASSIVSGHGVLGDTQYF
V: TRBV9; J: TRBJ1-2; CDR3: CASSVGNYGYTF
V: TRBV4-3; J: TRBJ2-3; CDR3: CASSQDQDTQYF
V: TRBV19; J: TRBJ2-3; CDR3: CASSIIQSTDTQYF
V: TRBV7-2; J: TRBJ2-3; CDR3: CASSPRGLAYGTDTQYF
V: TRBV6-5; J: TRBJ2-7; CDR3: CASSPGTGYYEQYF
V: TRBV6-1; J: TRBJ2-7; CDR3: CASSEIRGHEQYF
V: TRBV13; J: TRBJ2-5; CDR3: CASSLERGGSHQETQYF
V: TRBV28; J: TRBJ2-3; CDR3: CASSPKTGSDTQYF
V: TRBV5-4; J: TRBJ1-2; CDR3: CASSHPDGGYTF
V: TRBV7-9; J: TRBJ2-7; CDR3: CAGSFGPSEQYF
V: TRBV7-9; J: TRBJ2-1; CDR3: CASSFPTSGSRDEQFF
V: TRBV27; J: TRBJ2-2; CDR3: CASSFITDLGLGELFF
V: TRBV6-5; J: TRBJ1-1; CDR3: CAISDVTENTEAFF
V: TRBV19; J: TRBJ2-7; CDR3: CASSTQPYEQYF
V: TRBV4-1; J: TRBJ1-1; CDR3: CASSQAPGAGVNTEAFF
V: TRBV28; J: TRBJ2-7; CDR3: CASSPVGSPRAYEQYF
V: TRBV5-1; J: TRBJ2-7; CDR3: CASSPGEGLLSYEQYF
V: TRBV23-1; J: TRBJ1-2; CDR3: CASSQRRQASPRNYGYTF
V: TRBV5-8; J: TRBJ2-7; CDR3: CASSGGQGGHEQYF
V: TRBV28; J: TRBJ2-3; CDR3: CAARGGEGTDTQYF
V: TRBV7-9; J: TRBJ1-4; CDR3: CASSLAVQGGRNEKLFF
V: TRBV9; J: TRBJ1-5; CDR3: CASSSGRDRGLDFNQPQHF
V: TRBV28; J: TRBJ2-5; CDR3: CASQGGGETQYF
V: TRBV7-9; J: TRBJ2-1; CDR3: CASSPIDNYNEQFF
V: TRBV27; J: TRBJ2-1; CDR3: CASSFAEKYNEQFF
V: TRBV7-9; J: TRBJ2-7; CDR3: CASSPEGLAAYEQYF
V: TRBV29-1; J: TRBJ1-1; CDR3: CSSSGGGGAEAFF
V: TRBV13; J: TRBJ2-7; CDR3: CASSLGPRTEQYF
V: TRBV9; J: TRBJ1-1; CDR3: CASSGRQGPSSEAFF
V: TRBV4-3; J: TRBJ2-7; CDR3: CASSQSTERAYEQYF
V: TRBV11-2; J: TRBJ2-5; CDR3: CASSLDLSWGQQAIKETQYF
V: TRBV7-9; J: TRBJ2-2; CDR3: CASSYQGKGTGELFF
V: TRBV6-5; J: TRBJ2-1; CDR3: CASSGRINSYNEQFF
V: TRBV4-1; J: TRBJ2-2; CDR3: CASSHRLAGGPNTGELFF
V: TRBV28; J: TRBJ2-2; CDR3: CASSLVWTPDTGELFF
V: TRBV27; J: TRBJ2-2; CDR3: CASRSGGTGELFF
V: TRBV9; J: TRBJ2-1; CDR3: CASSVSVRGIHNEQFF
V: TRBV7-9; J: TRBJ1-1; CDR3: CASSLSSLEAFF
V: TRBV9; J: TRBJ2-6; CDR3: CASSVFGAGANVLTF
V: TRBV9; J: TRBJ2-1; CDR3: CASSVAASGYNEQFF
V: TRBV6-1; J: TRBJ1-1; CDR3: CASSELLPRAFF
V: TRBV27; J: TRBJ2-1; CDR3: CASSLYGTGFNEQFF
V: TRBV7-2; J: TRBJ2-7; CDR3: CASSTRGGGREQYF
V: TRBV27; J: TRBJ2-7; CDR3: CASSLRDRGSEQYF
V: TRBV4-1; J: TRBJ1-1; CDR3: CASSRSTGSSTEAFF